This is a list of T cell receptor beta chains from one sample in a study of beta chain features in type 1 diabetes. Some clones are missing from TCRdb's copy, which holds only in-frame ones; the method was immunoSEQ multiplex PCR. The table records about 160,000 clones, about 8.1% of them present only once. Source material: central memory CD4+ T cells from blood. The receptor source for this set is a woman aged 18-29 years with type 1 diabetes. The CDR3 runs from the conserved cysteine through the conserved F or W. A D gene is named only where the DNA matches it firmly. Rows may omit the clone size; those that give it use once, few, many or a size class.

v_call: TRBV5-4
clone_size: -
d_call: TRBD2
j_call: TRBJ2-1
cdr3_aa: CASSLAPGTSGSLQGVGQFF
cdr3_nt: TGTGCCAGCAGCTTGGCCCCCGGGACTAGCGGATCCCTCCAGGGTGTAGGGCAGTTCTTC

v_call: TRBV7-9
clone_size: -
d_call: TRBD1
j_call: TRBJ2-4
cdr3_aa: CASATGGGKNIQYF
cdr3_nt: TGTGCCAGCGCCACAGGGGGTGGCAAAAACATTCAGTACTTC

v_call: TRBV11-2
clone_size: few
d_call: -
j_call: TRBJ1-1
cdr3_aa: CASSLDPGSGTEAFF
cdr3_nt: TGTGCCAGCAGCTTAGATCCGGGGAGTGGGACTGAAGCTTTCTTT

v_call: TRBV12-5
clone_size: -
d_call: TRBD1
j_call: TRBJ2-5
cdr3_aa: CASGPSGQGETQYF
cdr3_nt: TGTGCTAGTGGCCCCTCGGGACAGGGGGAGACCCAGTACTTC

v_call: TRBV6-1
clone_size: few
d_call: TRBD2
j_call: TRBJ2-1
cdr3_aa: CASSETSGRYNEQFF
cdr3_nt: TGTGCCAGCAGTGAGACTAGCGGCCGGTACAATGAGCAGTTCTTC

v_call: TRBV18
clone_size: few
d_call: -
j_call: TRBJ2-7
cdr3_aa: CASSPPAEAYEQYF
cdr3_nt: TGTGCCAGCTCACCACCGGCAGAAGCCTACGAGCAGTACTTC

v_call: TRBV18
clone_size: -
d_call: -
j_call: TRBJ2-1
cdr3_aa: CASSPEVAVANEQFF
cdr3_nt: TGTGCCAGCTCACCAGAGGTAGCGGTCGCCAATGAGCAGTTCTTC

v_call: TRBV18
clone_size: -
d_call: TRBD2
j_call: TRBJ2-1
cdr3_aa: CASSPGTSGSYEQFF
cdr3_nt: TGTGCCAGCTCACCCGGGACTAGCGGGAGTTATGAGCAGTTCTTC

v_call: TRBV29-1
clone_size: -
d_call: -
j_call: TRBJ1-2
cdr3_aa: CSGSEASFGYTF
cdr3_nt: TGCAGCGGCTCGGAGGCCAGCTTTGGCTACACCTTC

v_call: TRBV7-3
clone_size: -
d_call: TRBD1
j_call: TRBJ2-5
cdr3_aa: CASSFGTAQETQYF
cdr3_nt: TGTGCCAGCAGCTTCGGGACAGCTCAAGAGACCCAGTACTTC

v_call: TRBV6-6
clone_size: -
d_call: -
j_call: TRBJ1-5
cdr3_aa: CASEATGNQPQHF
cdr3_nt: TGTGCCAGCGAGGCCACAGGGAATCAGCCCCAGCATTTT

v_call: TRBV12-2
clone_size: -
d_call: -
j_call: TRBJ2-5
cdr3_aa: CASRRLAEQETQYF
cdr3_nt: TGTGCAAGTCGCCGACTAGCGGAACAAGAGACCCAGTACTTC

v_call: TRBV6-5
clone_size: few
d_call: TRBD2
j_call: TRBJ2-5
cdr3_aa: CASSPPGGVETQYF
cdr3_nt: TGTGCCAGCAGCCCCCCGGGGGGGGTGGAGACCCAGTACTTC

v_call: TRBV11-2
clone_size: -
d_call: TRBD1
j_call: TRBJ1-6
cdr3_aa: CASSISRDSLNSPLHF
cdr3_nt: TGTGCCAGCAGCATTAGTCGGGACAGCCTTAATTCACCCCTCCACTTT

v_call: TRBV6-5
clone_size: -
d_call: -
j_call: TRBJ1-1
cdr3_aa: CASSPAGGRAFF
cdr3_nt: TGTGCCAGCAGTCCCGCCGGGGGACGGGCTTTCTTT

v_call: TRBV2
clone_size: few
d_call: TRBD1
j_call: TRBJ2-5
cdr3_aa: CASIRQGETQYF
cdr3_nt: TGTGCCAGCATCAGACAGGGGGAGACCCAGTACTTC

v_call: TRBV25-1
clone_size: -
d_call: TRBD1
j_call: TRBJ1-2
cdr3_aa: CASSGQGAVGYTF
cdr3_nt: TGTGCCAGCAGTGGACAGGGGGCCGTAGGCTACACCTTC

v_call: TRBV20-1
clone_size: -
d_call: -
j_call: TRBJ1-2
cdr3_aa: CSARGGLYTF
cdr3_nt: TGCAGTGCTAGGGGGGGGTTGTACACCTTC

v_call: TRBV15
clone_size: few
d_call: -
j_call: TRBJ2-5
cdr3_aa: CATSGGWVGTQETQYF
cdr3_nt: TGTGCCACCAGCGGGGGGTGGGTCGGAACACAAGAGACCCAGTACTTC

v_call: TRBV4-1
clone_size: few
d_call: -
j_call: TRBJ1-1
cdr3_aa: CASSQDQLRNTEAFF
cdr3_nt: TGCGCCAGCAGCCAAGACCAGTTACGGAACACTGAAGCTTTCTTT

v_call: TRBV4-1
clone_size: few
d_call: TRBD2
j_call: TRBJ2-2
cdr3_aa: CASSQRTFTVSGTSGVKGELFF
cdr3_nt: TGCGCCAGCAGCCAAAGGACTTTTACTGTTTCCGGGACTAGCGGCGTTAAGGGGGAGCTGTTTTTT

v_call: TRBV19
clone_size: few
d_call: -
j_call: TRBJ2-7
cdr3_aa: CASRKGVEQYF
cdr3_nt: TGTGCCAGTCGCAAGGGAGTCGAGCAGTACTTC

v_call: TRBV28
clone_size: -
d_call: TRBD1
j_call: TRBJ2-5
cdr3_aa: CASSSGGQGRRETQYF
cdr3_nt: TGTGCCAGCAGCTCGGGGGGACAGGGGCGGCGAGAGACCCAGTACTTC

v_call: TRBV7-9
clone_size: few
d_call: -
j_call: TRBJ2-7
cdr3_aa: CASGSYEQYF
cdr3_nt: TGTGCCAGCGGTTCCTACGAGCAGTACTTC

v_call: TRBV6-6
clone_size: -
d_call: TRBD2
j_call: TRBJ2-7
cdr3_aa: CAISEPLAGAHEQYF
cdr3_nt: TGTGCCATCAGTGAGCCGCTAGCGGGAGCCCACGAGCAGTACTTC

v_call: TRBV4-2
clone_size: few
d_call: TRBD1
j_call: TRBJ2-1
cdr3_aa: CASGLGTVSYNEQFF
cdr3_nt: TGTGCCAGCGGACTGGGGACAGTTTCCTACAATGAGCAGTTCTTC